The next 22 T cell receptor beta chains were all read from a single sample in a study of cytomegalovirus exposure and HLA in healthy donors. PCR amplification relied on 60 Vbeta primers (plus 13 Jbeta primers). Profiling relied on immunoSEQ multiplex PCR, and the TCRdb table lists in-frame clones only, not all of them. Of roughly 150,000 clones listed, around 70% are singletons. The sequenced material came from PBMCs. The origin of the receptors is a woman in her 30s in good health and CMV-seronegative.

This clone occurred once. The chain combines TRBV5-1 with TRBJ1-3, with D perhaps matching TRBD1 (6 bases). Germline loops: CDR1 SGHRS, CDR2 YFSETQ. V was shortened by 4 bases and J by 4 bases, with 12 bases between the two germline ends. The CDR3 sequence is 14 residues long. The CDR3 coding sequence is TGCGCCAGCAGCCCCGGGACACACGGAAACACCATATATTTT. The encoded protein is CASSPGTHGNTIYF.

This clone came up a few times. The rearrangement links TRBV5-1 to TRBJ1-3; 7 bases align to TRBD1. Germline CDR1 is SGHRS and CDR2 is YFSETQ. Trimming cost V 4 bases and J 0 bases; bases outside gene matches: 4. The CDR3 spans 15 residues. CDR3 sequence reads: CASSGDSGSGNTIYF. The CDR3 DNA sequence: TGCGCCAGCAGCGGGGACAGCGGCTCTGGAAACACCATATATTTT.

The sample holds a few counts of this clone. This sequence joins TRBV21-1 and TRBJ2-2; the tabulated D call, TRBD2, remains unverified against the DNA. TRBV21-1 represents a pseudogene. This CDR3 has 15 residues. The DNA for the CDR3 is TGTGCCAGCAGCAAAGCCCTATCGAACACCGGGGAGCTGTTTTTT. This sequence encodes CASSKALSNTGELFF.

In nucleotides, the CDR3 is TGTGCCAGCAGCCCCCTAGGGAGCGGGAACGAGCAGTACTTC. Translated, it gives CASSPLGSGNEQYF. This chain links TRBV14 with TRBJ2-7; 7 nucleotides agree with TRBD2. Germline lookup yields CDR1 SGHDN and CDR2 FVKESK. With V trimmed by 4 bases and J by 5 bases, 8 bases remained unmatched. The CDR3 has 14 amino acids.

This chain connects TRBV9 to TRBJ2-3; 11 nucleotides match TRBD2. This CDR3 has 17 amino acids. Trimming at V came to 5 bases and at J to 0 bases, leaving 8 bases not matched to a gene. Germline V CDR1 and CDR2: SGDLS, YYNGEE. The CDR3: CASRDGLAGHSTDTQYF. The CDR3 DNA reads TGTGCCAGCAGAGACGGACTAGCGGGTCATAGCACAGATACGCAGTATTTT.

This chain's CDR3 is CASSEYPGERGQPQHF. The CDR3 DNA is TGCGCCAGCAGTGAGTACCCAGGGGAAAGAGGTCAGCCCCAGCATTTT. This rearrangement joins TRBV10-2 to TRBJ1-5, with a weak D call TRBD1 (6 bases). The CDR3 consists of 16 residues. Trimming cost V 1 base and J 6 bases, with 16 bases left between them. Germline values: CDR1 WSHSY, CDR2 SAAADI.

The chain employs TRBV18 and TRBJ2-1; 8 positions match TRBD2. This CDR3 contains 17 residues. CDR1 is KGHSH and CDR2 is LQKENI in the germline V gene. J was trimmed by 4 bases and V by 1 base; bases with no gene match: 9. CDR3 nucleotide sequence: TGTGCCAGCTCACCACAGGGGGGTACTAGCGGATACAATGAGCAGTTCTTC. Amino acid sequence: CASSPQGGTSGYNEQFF.

This chain links TRBV28 with TRBJ2-5; D is unclear. The CDR3 loop spans 9 amino acids. The germline gives CDR1 MDHEN, CDR2 SYDVKM. V was shortened by 11 bases and J by 5 bases, with 6 bases between the two germline ends. DNA for the CDR3: TGTGCCGCCGGGGAGACCCAGTACTTC. This codes for CAAGETQYF.

This clone was seen just once. The chain uses TRBV28 and TRBJ2-6; D not resolved. Germline loops: CDR1 MDHEN, CDR2 SYDVKM. The CDR3 consists of 15 residues. Trimming removed 2 bases from V and 0 bases from J, with 5 bases in between. DNA for the CDR3: TGTGCCAGCAGTTTAGTCGGCTCTGGGGCCAACGTCCTGACTTTC. Amino acid sequence: CASSLVGSGANVLTF.

The chain joins TRBV29-1 to TRBJ1-5, with 11 positions matching TRBD1. V gave up 4 bases and J gave up 3 bases; unmatched junction bases: 11. CDR1 is SQVTM, CDR2 ANQGSEA, per germline. This CDR3 has 17 amino acids. CDR3 protein: CSVVVGGTGGFNQPQHF. The CDR3 bases are TGCAGCGTTGTGGTAGGTGGGACAGGGGGATTCAATCAGCCCCAGCATTTT.

This clone was counted a few times. V gene TRBV5-1 combines with J gene TRBJ2-1; no reliable D call. V lost 0 bases and J 4 bases, leaving 8 bases between the germline ends. Germline V gene data show CDR1 as SGHRS and CDR2 as YFSETQ. The CDR3 spans 14 residues. The CDR3 nucleotides read TGCGCCAGCAGCTTGGACGCAGGTTACAATGAGCAGTTCTTC. Its protein product is CASSLDAGYNEQFF.

The chain couples TRBV5-1 to TRBJ2-6, with D perhaps TRBD1 (6 bases). Deletions cut 1 base from V and 1 base from J, with 9 bases between. The CDR3 has 16 residues. Germline-derived CDR1 and CDR2 are SGHRS and YFSETQ. CDR3 nucleotide sequence: TGCGCCAGCAGCTTGACGGGACAATCTGGGGCCAACGTCCTGACTTTC. Translated: CASSLTGQSGANVLTF.

This sequence joins TRBV27 and TRBJ2-5; 8 nucleotides match TRBD1. The DNA end is a closer match to TRBJ2-7, so the J assignment may be wrong. The CDR3 totals 14 residues. CDR1 is MNHEY and CDR2 is SMNVEV in the germline V gene (reference sequence). CDR3 region: CASSNQGATYEQYF. Here the CDR3 DNA reads TGTGCCAGCAGTAACCAGGGGGCGACCTACGAGCAGTACTTC.

Regarding this clone: The junction and the germline gene differ at one end; a read error may be behind it. This chain connects TRBV6-1 to TRBJ1-5, with D possibly TRBD1 on 6 matching bases. The CDR3 contains 15 residues. Germline V CDR1 and CDR2: MNHNS, SASEGT. DNA of the CDR3: TGTGCCAGCAGAGAAGGACAGTATAGCAATCAGCCCCAGCATTTT. Translation: CASREGQYSNQPQHF.

The chain is built from TRBV28 and TRBJ2-7; 8 bases agree with TRBD2. Germline V gene data show CDR1 as MDHEN and CDR2 as SYDVKM. The CDR3 is 15 amino acids. J was trimmed by 0 bases and V by 3 bases; bases with no gene match: 4. In DNA form, the CDR3 reads TGTGCCAGCAGTTTTGTAGGGACTAGCTCCTACGAGCAGTACTTC. Protein: CASSFVGTSSYEQYF.

The chain is built from TRBV2 and TRBJ1-3; D is perhaps TRBD1 (6 bases). This CDR3 has 14 amino acids. Germline V CDR1 and CDR2: SNHLY, FYNNEI. The germline V and J ends were trimmed by 6 bases and 3 bases, with 12 bases remaining between them. The CDR3 DNA sequence: TGTGCCAGCAGGCAAGGGGGTTTTGGAAACACCATATATTTT. This sequence encodes CASRQGGFGNTIYF.

The rearrangement uses TRBV11-2 and TRBJ2-7; D might be TRBD2 (6 bases). V was shortened by 5 bases and J by 3 bases, with 14 bases between the two germline ends. The CDR3 totals 14 residues. The germline CDR1 and CDR2 sequences are SGHAT and FQNNGV. CDR3 coding DNA: TGTGCCAGCAGCCGCATTAGCGGTCTCTACGAGCAGTACGTC. Its translation is CASSRISGLYEQYV.

This clone was detected once. The V call is TRBV4-2, the J call TRBJ2-7; 12 nucleotides line up with TRBD2. The CDR3 has 16 amino acids. CDR1 and CDR2 (germline): LGHNA, YNFKEQ. With 0 bases clipped from V and 6 bases from J, the junction kept 6 bases outside the gene matches. The CDR3 sequence: CASSQEWTSGKFEQYF. Here the CDR3 DNA reads TGTGCCAGCAGCCAAGAGTGGACTAGCGGGAAATTCGAGCAGTACTTC.

The rearrangement joins TRBV30 to TRBJ2-1; 10 bases agree with TRBD1. Looked up from germline, CDR1 is GTSNPN and CDR2 is SVGIG (reference sequence). J was trimmed by 9 bases and V by 2 bases; bases with no gene match: 10. The CDR3 extends over 15 amino acids. CDR3: CAWSRQGALGCEQFF. The CDR3 DNA sequence: TGTGCCTGGAGTAGACAGGGGGCGCTAGGGTGTGAGCAGTTCTTC.

V usage is TRBV12-2 and J usage is TRBJ2-1; the listed D gene, TRBD2, was not tested against the DNA. TRBV12-2 is classified as a pseudogene. The CDR3 length is 18 residues. The CDR3 DNA reads as TGTGCAAGTCGCTTAGCCCGGTTTATGCGGGGGGGTTACAATGAGCAGTTCTTC. This gives the protein CASRLARFMRGGYNEQFF.

The CDR3 loop is CASGLAGSNEQFF. In DNA form, the CDR3 reads TGTGCCAGCGGACTAGCGGGTAGCAATGAGCAGTTCTTC. The chain uses TRBV2 and TRBJ2-1; 11 positions agree with TRBD2. This CDR3 spans 13 amino acids. The V and J ends lost 8 bases and 6 bases, in that order; junction bases with no gene match: 3. Germline V gene data show CDR1 as SNHLY and CDR2 as FYNNEI.

The J gene is TRBJ1-2, the V gene TRBV12-5; 8 nucleotides match TRBD1. Germline-derived CDR1 and CDR2 are LGHNT and FRNRAP. The CDR3 is made up of 16 amino acids. J gave up 3 bases and V 2 bases, and 8 bases lay outside the gene matches. This CDR3 reads CASGLFSGGPDYGYTF. CDR3 DNA sequence: TGTGCTAGTGGTTTGTTCTCAGGGGGCCCGGACTATGGCTACACCTTC.